Listed below are T cell receptor beta chains from one sample, sequenced in a study of T cells after yellow fever vaccination. TCRdb ran MiXCR on the 5' RACE reads and lists one entry per CDR3 protein. Among around 50,000 distinct CDR3 sequences, just under 6.5% were seen once, and the ten largest hold more than 9%. Specimen: PBMCs, either bulk or a sorted T-cell subset (CD4+, CD8+, memory, or dextramer-sorted; not recorded which), collected 45 days after the yellow fever booster vaccination. These receptors were taken from a man aged 30 to 39 who received the YFV17D yellow fever vaccine. The CDR3 runs from the conserved cysteine through the conserved F or W. D genes are given only for firm matches. Some rows mark clone size as missing; the rest say once, few, many or name a class of expanded clone.

cdr3_aa cdr3_nt clone_size j_call d_call v_call
CASSRGGQHEAFF TGTGCCAGCAGCCGGGGGGGTCAACATGAAGCTTTCTTT . TRBJ1-1 . TRBV7-6
CAISGLTGNTEAFF TGTGCCATCAGTGGACTAACAGGGAACACTGAAGCTTTCTTT many TRBJ1-1 . TRBV10-3
CASSTAGHHTDTQYF TGTGCCAGTAGTACGGCGGGACACCACACAGATACGCAGTATTTT . TRBJ2-3 . TRBV19
CASSYQGDNSPLHF TGTGCCAGCAGTTACCAGGGGGACAATTCACCCCTCCACTTT few TRBJ1-6 TRBD1 TRBV6-5
CASSRDSGRAAYNEQFF TGTGCCAGCAGCCGAGATAGCGGGAGGGCCGCCTACAATGAGCAGTTCTTC few TRBJ2-1 TRBD2 TRBV11-2
CASKSSPGQETQYF TGTGCCAGCAAGTCTTCCCCTGGGCAAGAGACCCAGTACTTC many TRBJ2-5 . TRBV2
CASSQGVATGKLFF TGCGCCAGCAGCCAAGGGGTTGCGACAGGAAAACTGTTTTTT many TRBJ1-4 . TRBV4-3
CASSVAGSYEQYF TGTGCCAGCAGCGTAGCCGGCAGCTACGAGCAGTACTTC many TRBJ2-7 . TRBV9
CASSTRFGSGRSVEQFF TGTGCCAGCAGCACCCGGTTTGGGAGCGGGAGGTCGGTTGAGCAGTTCTTC many TRBJ2-1 TRBD2 TRBV11-2
CASSQDQSSFGGRAGYEQYF TGCGCCAGCAGCCAAGATCAATCGAGTTTTGGGGGGAGGGCCGGGTACGAGCAGTACTTC many TRBJ2-7 TRBD2 TRBV4-3
CASSTYRGGRGTEAFF TGTGCCAGCAGTACATACAGGGGCGGAAGGGGCACTGAAGCTTTCTTT many TRBJ1-1 TRBD1 TRBV6-5
CASSGGLFTDTQYF TGTGCCAGCAGCGGAGGACTGTTCACAGATACGCAGTATTTT . TRBJ2-3 . TRBV9
CASSPGQNTEAFF TGTGCCAGCAGCCCCGGGCAGAACACTGAAGCTTTCTTT . TRBJ1-1 . TRBV7-3
CATSRGQQYNEQFF TGTGCCACCAGCAGAGGACAGCAATACAATGAGCAGTTCTTC many TRBJ2-1 . TRBV15
CASSPGGAGDTQYF TGCGCCAGCAGCCCAGGGGGGGCTGGAGATACGCAGTATTTT many TRBJ2-3 . TRBV4-3
CASSHYGANVLTF TGTGCCAGCAGCCACTATGGGGCCAACGTCCTGACTTTC . TRBJ2-6 . TRBV27
CASINPGRSTDTQYF TGTGCCAGCATCAACCCGGGTAGGAGCACAGATACGCAGTATTTT many TRBJ2-3 . TRBV7-2
CSARDSPEAFF TGCAGTGCTAGAGACAGCCCCGAAGCTTTCTTT . TRBJ1-1 . TRBV20-1
CSALRRRTTGDEQYF TGCAGTGCTTTGCGTCGGCGTACGACCGGGGACGAGCAGTACTTC many TRBJ2-7 . TRBV20-1
CASSLGRTSGLNEQFF TGTGCCAGCAGCTTGGGAAGGACTAGCGGCCTCAATGAGCAGTTCTTC few TRBJ2-1 TRBD2 TRBV5-4
CASRIAGEYNEQFF TGTGCCAGCAGAATAGCGGGGGAGTACAATGAGCAGTTCTTC many TRBJ2-1 TRBD2 TRBV6-5
CASSPRETQYF TGTGCCAGCAGTCCCAGGGAGACCCAGTACTTC . TRBJ2-5 . TRBV7-2
CSGDPGLAPERLYNEQFF TGCAGTGGCGATCCGGGACTAGCGCCTGAACGCCTTTACAATGAGCAGTTCTTC . TRBJ2-1 TRBD2 TRBV20-1
CAISGGAGGVQETQYF TGTGCCATCAGTGGGGGGGCGGGAGGGGTTCAAGAGACCCAGTACTTC few TRBJ2-5 TRBD2 TRBV10-3
CSAGSGRLREQFF TGCAGTGCGGGTAGCGGGAGGTTACGGGAGCAGTTCTTC . TRBJ2-1 TRBD2 TRBV20-1
CASSLEWGSGNEQFF TGTGCCAGCAGCTTAGAATGGGGGTCCGGCAATGAGCAGTTCTTC many TRBJ2-1 . TRBV7-9
CASSPGLDTGELFF TGTGCCAGCAGCCCGGGACTTGACACCGGGGAGCTGTTTTTT many TRBJ2-2 . TRBV3-1
CASSLEGAGTEAFF TGTGCCAGCAGCTTAGAGGGGGCCGGCACTGAAGCTTTCTTT few TRBJ1-1 . TRBV11-3
CASSFRTGRNTEAFF TGTGCCAGCAGCTTTAGGACAGGGCGGAACACTGAAGCTTTCTTT . TRBJ1-1 TRBD1 TRBV5-6
CSASPGTSAAYEQYF TGCAGTGCTAGCCCCGGGACTAGCGCGGCCTACGAGCAGTACTTC many TRBJ2-7 TRBD2 TRBV20-1
CASSFYRGYSTDTQYF TGTGCCAGCAGCTTCTACCGGGGCTATTCCACAGATACGCAGTATTTT few TRBJ2-3 . TRBV5-6
CASSPGGFGAYEQYF TGCGCCAGCAGCCCCGGAGGTTTTGGGGCCTACGAGCAGTACTTC many TRBJ2-7 . TRBV4-3
CAGSPGDNSPLHF TGTGCCGGTAGCCCGGGGGATAATTCACCCCTCCACTTT few TRBJ1-6 . TRBV6-6
CASRTTSGNTIYF TGTGCCAGCCGGACTACCTCTGGAAACACCATATATTTT . TRBJ1-3 . TRBV19
CASSLVGGRGVEQFF TGTGCCAGCAGCTTAGTAGGCGGCAGGGGGGTTGAGCAGTTCTTC . TRBJ2-1 . TRBV7-2
CSALWTSGRGWAEQYF TGCAGTGCTTTATGGACTAGCGGGAGGGGATGGGCCGAGCAGTACTTC . TRBJ2-7 TRBD2 TRBV20-1
CSADPPEREKQYF TGCAGTGCCGACCCCCCCGAGCGGGAGAAACAGTACTTC . TRBJ2-7 TRBD2 TRBV20-1
CASSLIGTDTQYF TGTGCCAGCAGCCTTATCGGCACAGATACGCAGTATTTT . TRBJ2-3 . TRBV5-4
CASRRGDTQYF TGTGCCAGCAGGAGAGGAGATACGCAGTATTTT many TRBJ2-3 . TRBV7-2
CASSPPLSGTLQDEQFF TGTGCCAGTAGTCCTCCCTTAAGCGGGACCCTCCAGGATGAGCAGTTCTTC many TRBJ2-1 TRBD2 TRBV19
CASSVGTVGFEAFF TGTGCCAGCAGCGTAGGGACAGTCGGTTTTGAAGCTTTCTTT many TRBJ1-1 . TRBV9
CASSDFGELFF TGTGCCAGCAGTGATTTCGGGGAGCTGTTTTTT many TRBJ2-2 . TRBV6-1
CASSPGTGLYNSPLHF TGCGCCAGCAGCCCCGGGACAGGGCTTTATAATTCACCCCTCCACTTT many TRBJ1-6 TRBD1 TRBV5-1
CSVDGAGGGETQYF TGCAGCGTTGACGGAGCAGGAGGGGGGGAGACCCAGTACTTC many TRBJ2-5 . TRBV29-1
CATTQSKAGGLEQFF TGTGCCACCACCCAGTCCAAAGCGGGAGGACTTGAGCAGTTCTTC many TRBJ2-1 TRBD2 TRBV15
CASSQEARGETQYF TGCGCCAGCAGCCAAGAAGCGAGGGGGGAGACCCAGTACTTC . TRBJ2-5 . TRBV4-3
CDSSPNWDRDFHEQFF TGTGACAGCTCACCCAATTGGGACAGGGATTTCCATGAGCAGTTCTTC . TRBJ2-1 TRBD1 TRBV18
CATSRAGEILETQYF TGTGCCACCAGCAGAGCGGGGGAGATATTAGAGACCCAGTACTTC . TRBJ2-5 . TRBV15